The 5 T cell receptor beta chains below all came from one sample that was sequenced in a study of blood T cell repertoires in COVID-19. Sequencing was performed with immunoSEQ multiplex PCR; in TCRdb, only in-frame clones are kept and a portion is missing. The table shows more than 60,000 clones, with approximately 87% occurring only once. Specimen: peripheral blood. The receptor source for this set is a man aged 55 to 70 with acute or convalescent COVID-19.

CDR3: CASSPSTGEIHEQYF. As DNA, the CDR3 is TGTGCCAGCTCACCATCGACAGGGGAGATCCACGAGCAGTACTTC. The genes are TRBV18 and TRBJ2-7; TRBD1 matches 8 bases. V lost 2 bases and J lost 5; bases outside the gene matches: 8. The germline V gene encodes CDR1 KGHSH and CDR2 LQKENI. There are 15 residues in the CDR3.

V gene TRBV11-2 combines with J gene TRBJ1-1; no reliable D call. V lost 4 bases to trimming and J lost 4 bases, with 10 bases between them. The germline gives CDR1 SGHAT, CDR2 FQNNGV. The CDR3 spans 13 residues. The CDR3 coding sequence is TGTGCCAGCAGCTCCTCAGACACCACTGAAGCTTTCTTT. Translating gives CASSSSDTTEAFF.

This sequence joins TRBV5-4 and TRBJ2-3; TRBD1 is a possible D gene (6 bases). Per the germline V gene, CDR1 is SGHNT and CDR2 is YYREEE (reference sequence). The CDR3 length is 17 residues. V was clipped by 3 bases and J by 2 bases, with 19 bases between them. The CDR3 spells CASSSFLGKGVTDTQYF. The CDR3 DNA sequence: TGTGCCAGCAGCTCCTTTCTAGGAAAGGGGGTCACAGATACGCAGTATTTT.

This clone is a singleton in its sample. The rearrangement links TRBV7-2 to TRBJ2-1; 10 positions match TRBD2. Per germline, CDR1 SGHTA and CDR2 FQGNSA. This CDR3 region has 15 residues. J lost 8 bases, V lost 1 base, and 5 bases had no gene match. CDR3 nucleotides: TGTGCCAGCAGCTTAGAGGGACTAGCGATACATGAGCAGTTCTTC. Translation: CASSLEGLAIHEQFF.

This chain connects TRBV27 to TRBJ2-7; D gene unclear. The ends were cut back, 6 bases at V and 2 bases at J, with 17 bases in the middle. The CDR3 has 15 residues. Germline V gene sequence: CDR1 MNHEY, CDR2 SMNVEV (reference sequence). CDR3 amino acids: CASSRGLAATYEQYF. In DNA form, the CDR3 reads TGTGCCAGCAGCCGAGGCTTGGCGGCTACCTACGAGCAGTACTTC.